The text below deals with one T cell receptor (beta chain). Generation of TCR cDNA used 5'RACE template switching (which added a universal primer site and UMIs). A single record per CDR3 protein comes from TCRdb applying MiXCR to the 5' RACE reads. The top ten clones hold roughly 25% of a sample with about 110,000 distinct CDR3 sequences, 7.5% to 9.5% of them seen once. This entry belongs to a study of T cells after yellow fever vaccination. CDR3 length: 18 amino acids. Germline V lookup: CDR1 DFQATT, CDR2 SNEGSKA (reference sequence). V was pared by 3 bases and J by 5 bases, with 26 bases between. The specimen was CD8+ T cells sorted from PBMCs, collected 45 days after the yellow fever booster vaccination. The rearrangement uses TRBV20-1 and TRBJ2-1; tentatively, D is TRBD2 (5 bases). This receptor was identified in a young man who received the YFV17D yellow fever vaccine. This CDR3 reads CSASAALGEPSNDNEQFF. The CDR3 DNA sequence: TGCAGTGCTAGCGCTGCCTTGGGAGAACCGTCAAACGACAATGAGCAGTTCTTC.